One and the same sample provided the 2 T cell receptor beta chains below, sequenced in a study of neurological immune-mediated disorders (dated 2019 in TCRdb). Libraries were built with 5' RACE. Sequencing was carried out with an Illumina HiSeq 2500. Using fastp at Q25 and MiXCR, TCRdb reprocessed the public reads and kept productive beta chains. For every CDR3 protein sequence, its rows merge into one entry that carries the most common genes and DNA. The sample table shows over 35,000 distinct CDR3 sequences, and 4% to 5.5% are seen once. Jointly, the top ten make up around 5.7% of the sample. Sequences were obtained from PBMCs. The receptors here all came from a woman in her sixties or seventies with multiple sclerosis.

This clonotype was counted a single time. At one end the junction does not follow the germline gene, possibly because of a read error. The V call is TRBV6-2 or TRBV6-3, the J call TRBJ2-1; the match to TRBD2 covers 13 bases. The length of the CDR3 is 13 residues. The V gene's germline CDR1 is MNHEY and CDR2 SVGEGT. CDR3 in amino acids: CASILAGGHEQLF. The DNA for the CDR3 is TGTGCCAGCATACTAGCGGGAGGGCATGAGCAGCTCTTC.

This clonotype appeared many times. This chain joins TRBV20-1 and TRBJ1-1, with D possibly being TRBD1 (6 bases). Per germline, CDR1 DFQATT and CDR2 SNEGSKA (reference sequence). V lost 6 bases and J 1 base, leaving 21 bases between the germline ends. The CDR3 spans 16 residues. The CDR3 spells CSATPLGGLENTEAFF. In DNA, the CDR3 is TGCAGTGCCACACCCCTCGGGGGCCTGGAGAACACTGAAGCTTTCTTT.